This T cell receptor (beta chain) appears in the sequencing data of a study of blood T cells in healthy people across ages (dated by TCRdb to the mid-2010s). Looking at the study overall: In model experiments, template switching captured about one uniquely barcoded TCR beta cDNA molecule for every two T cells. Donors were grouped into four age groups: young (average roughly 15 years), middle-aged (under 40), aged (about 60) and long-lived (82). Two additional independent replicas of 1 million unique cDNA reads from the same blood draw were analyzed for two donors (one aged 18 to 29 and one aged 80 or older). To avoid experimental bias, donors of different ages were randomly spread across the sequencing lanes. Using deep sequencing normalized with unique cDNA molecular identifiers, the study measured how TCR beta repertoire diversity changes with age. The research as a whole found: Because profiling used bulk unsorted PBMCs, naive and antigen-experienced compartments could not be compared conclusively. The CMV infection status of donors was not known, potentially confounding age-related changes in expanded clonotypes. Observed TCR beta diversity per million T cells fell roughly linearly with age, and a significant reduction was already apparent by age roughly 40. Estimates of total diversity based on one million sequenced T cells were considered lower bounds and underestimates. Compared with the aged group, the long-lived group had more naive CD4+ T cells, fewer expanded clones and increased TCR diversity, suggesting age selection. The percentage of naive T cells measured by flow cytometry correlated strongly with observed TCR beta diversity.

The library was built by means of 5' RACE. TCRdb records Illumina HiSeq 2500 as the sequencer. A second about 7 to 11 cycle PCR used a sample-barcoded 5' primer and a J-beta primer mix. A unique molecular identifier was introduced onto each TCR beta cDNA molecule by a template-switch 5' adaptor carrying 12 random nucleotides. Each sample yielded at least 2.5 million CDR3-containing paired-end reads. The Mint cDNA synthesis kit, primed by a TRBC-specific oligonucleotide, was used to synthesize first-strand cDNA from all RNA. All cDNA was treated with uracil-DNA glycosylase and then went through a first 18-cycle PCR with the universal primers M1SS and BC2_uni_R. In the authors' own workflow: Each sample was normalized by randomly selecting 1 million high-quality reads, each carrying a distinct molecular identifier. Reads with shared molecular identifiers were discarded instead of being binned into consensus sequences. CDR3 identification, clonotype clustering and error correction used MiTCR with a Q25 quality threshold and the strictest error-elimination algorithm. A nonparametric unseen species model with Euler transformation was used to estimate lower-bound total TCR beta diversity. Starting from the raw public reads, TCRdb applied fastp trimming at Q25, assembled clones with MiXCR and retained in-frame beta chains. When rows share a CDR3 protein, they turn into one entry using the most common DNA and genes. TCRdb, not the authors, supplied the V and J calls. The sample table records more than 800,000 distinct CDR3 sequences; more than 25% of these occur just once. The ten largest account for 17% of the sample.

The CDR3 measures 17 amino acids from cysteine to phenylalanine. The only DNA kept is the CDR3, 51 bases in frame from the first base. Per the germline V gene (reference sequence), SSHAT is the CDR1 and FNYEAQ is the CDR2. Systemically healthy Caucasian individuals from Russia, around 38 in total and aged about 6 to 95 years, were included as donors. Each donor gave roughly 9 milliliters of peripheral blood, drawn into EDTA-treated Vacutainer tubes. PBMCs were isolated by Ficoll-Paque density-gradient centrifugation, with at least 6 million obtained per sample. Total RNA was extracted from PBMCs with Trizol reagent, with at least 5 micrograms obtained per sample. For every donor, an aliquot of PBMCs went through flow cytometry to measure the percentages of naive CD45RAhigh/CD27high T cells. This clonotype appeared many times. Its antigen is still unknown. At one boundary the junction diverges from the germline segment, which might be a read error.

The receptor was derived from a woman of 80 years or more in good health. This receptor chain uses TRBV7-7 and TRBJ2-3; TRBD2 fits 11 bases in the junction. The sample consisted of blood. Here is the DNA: TGTGCTAGCAGCCCAGATAGCGGGGGGGCGAACACAGATACGCAGTATTTT. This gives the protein CASSPDSGGANTDTQYF.